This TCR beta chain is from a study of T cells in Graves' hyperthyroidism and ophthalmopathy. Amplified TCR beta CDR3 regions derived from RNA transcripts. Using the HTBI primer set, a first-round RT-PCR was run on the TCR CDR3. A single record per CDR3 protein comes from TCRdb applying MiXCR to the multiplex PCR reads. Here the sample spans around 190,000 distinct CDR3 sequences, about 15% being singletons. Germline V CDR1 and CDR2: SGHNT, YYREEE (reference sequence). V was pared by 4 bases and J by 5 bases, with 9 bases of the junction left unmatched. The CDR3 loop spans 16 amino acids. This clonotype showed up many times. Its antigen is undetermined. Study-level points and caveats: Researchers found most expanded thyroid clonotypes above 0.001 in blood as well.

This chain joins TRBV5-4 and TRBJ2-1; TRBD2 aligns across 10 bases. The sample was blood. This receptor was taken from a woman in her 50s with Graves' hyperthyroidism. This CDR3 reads CASSTILAGTDNEQFF. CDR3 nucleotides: TGTGCCAGCAGCACGATACTAGCGGGAACTGACAATGAGCAGTTCTTC.